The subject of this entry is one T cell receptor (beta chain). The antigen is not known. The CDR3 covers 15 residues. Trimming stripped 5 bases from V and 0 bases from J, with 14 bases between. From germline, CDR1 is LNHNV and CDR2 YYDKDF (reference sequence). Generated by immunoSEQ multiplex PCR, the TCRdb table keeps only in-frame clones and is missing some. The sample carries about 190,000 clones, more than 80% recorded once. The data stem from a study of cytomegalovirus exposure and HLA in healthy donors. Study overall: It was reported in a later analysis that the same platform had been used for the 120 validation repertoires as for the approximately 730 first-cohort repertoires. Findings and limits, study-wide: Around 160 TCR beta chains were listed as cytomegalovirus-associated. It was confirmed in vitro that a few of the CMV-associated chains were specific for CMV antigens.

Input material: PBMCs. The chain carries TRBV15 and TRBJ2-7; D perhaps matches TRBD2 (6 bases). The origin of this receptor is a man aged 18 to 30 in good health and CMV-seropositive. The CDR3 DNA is TGTGCCACCAGCCGGGAGAGGGGCCCCTCCTACGAGCAGTACTTC. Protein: CATSRERGPSYEQYF. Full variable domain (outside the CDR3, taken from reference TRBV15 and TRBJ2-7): DAMVIQNPRYQVTQFGKPVTLSCSQTLNHNVMYWYQQKSSQAPKLLFHYYDKDFNNEADTPDNFQSRRPNTSFCFLDIRSPGLGDTAMYLCATSRERGPSYEQYFGPGTRLTVT.